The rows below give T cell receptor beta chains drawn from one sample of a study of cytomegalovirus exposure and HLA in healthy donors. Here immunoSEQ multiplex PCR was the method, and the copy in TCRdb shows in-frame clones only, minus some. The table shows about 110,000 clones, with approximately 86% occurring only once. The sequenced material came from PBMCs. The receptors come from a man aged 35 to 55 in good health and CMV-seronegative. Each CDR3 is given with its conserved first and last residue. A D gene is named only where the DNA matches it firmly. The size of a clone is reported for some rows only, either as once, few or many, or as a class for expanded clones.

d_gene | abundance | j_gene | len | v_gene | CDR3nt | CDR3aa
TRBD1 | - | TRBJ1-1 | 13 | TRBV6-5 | TGTGCCTGCCGCCGGGACAGCAACACTGAAGCTTTCTTT | CACRRDSNTEAFF
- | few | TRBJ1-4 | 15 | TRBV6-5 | TGTGCCAGCAGTCCATTTCGGCGGGGAAATGAAAAACTGTTTTTT | CASSPFRRGNEKLFF
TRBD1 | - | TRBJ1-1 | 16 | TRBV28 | TGTGCCAGCAGTCCCAGACAGGGGGCGGGGGACACTGAAGCTTTCTTT | CASSPRQGAGDTEAFF
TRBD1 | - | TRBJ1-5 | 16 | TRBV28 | TGTGCCAGCAGCCCCCGGGACAGGGGCCGCAATCAGCCCCAGCATTTT | CASSPRDRGRNQPQHF
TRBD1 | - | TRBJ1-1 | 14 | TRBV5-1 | TGCGCCAGCACCCGAGCCGACAGGGTCACTGAAGCTTTCTTT | CASTRADRVTEAFF
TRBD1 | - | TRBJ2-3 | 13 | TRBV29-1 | TGCAGCGTGGGGGACAGGCCCCCGGATACGCAGTATTTT | CSVGDRPPDTQYF
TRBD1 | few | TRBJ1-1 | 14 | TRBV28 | TGTGCCAGCAGGGGGACAGGACCCGTAACTGAAGCTTTCTTT | CASRGTGPVTEAFF
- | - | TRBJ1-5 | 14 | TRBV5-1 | TGCGCCAGCAGCGAACAGGGTCCTAATCAGCCCCAGCATTTT | CASSEQGPNQPQHF
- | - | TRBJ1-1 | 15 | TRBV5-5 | TGTGCCAGCAGCTGGGGACACCAGTCGAACACTGAAGCTTTCTTT | CASSWGHQSNTEAFF
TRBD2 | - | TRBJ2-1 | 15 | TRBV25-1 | TGTGCCAGCAGTGATCCTAGCGGGGGGACCAATGAGCAGTTCTTC | CASSDPSGGTNEQFF
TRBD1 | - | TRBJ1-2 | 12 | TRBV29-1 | TGCAGCGTTGACAGGGGGCTACGGGGCTACACCTTC | CSVDRGLRGYTF
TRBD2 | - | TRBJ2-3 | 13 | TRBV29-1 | TGCAGCGTTGTACCGGGGGGGTCAGATACGCAGTATTTT | CSVVPGGSDTQYF
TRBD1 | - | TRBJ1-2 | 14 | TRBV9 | TGTGCCAGCAGCGCCGAACAGGGGAGTAGGGGCTACACCTTC | CASSAEQGSRGYTF
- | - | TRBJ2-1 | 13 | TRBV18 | TGTGCCAGCTCACCAGGGGCGGTCAATGAGCAGTTCTTC | CASSPGAVNEQFF